This record concerns one TCR beta chain sequence. The data were obtained in a study of shared clonotypes between healthy human individuals. CDR3 length equals 16 residues. The V gene end was trimmed by 10 bases and the J gene end by 5 bases; junction bases not matched to a gene: 15. From germline, CDR1 is ENHRY and CDR2 SYGVKD. Genomic DNA from unsorted samples was obtained from 80 million to 100 million PBMCs (per sample). Unsorted PBMC DNA underwent sequencing on ten immunoSEQ deep assay plates. Method: immunoSEQ multiplex PCR; TCRdb's copy keeps in-frame clones and lacks some. The sample includes some 510,000 clones, 79% of them seen just once.

V usage is TRBV10-3 and J usage is TRBJ2-5; 11 nucleotides agree with TRBD2. The TCR sequence derives from a woman in her forties in good health. Some clones in this sample may be carry-over from other donors' samples. The sequencing sample was made of PBMCs. The CDR3 nucleotides are TGTGCCACCCGGGCTTGGACTAGCGGGTCTCGGGAGACCCAGTACTTC. Its protein is CATRAWTSGSRETQYF.